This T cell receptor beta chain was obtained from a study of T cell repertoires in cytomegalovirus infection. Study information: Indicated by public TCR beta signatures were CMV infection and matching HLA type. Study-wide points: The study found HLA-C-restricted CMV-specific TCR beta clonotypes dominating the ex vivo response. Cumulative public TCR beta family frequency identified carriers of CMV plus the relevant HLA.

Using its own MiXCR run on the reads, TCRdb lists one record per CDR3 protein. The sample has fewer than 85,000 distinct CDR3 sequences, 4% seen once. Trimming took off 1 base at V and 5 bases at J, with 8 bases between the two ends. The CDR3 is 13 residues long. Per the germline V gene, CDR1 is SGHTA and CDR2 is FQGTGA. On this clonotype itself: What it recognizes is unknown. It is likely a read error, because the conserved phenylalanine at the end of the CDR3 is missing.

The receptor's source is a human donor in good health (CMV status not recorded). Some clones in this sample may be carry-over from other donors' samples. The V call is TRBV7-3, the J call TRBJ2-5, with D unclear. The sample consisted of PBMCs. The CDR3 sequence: CASSLSLGETQYL. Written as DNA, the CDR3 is TGTGCCAGCAGCTTAAGTCTGGGGGAGACCCAGTACTTA.